This TCR beta chain was profiled in a study of cytomegalovirus exposure and HLA in healthy donors. Comments on this clone: Its antigen is as yet unknown.

A multiplex PCR was run with 60 Vbeta primers and 13 Jbeta primers. TCRdb's copy holds only in-frame clones and misses some; the assay was immunoSEQ multiplex PCR. The sample contains over 100,000 clones, around 10% of which appear only once. Study-wide results and limits: Per a later analysis, HLA-associated TCR beta chains showed more clonal expansion than other, equally common TCR beta chains.

Sequencing input: PBMCs. The TCR originated in a man aged 40-50 years in good health and CMV-seropositive.

CDR3 amino acids: CAISESEWDRDFNEQYF. DNA of the CDR3: TGTGCCATCAGTGAGTCGGAATGGGACAGGGATTTCAACGAGCAGTACTTC. This sequence joins TRBV10-3 and TRBJ2-7, with 9 bases that match TRBD1. V lost 0 bases, J lost 5 bases, and 11 bases stayed unmatched. The CDR3 runs 17 residues. Germline CDR1 is ENHRY and CDR2 is SYGVKD.